This paragraph covers one T cell receptor (beta chain) sequence. The antigen is undetermined. These data are taken from a study of a mutant IDH1 vaccine in newly diagnosed glioma. V was trimmed by 0 bases and J by 2 bases, leaving 8 bases between them. CDR1 and CDR2 (germline): SEHNR, FQNEAQ (reference sequence). The CDR3 runs to 16 residues. Regarding time point: week 11, during vaccination. A single vaccine dose contained 300 ug of mutant IDH1 20-mer peptide, and topical imiquimod was used with it. TCRdb keeps only in-frame clones here, not all; method: immunoSEQ multiplex PCR. This sample has 30,000 to 45,000 clones, with 75% to 90% found just once.

Sequencing was performed on peripheral blood mononuclear cells (PBMCs), taken from a glioma patient whose treatment included an IDH1 peptide vaccine. The rearrangement links TRBV7-9 to TRBJ2-6; TRBD1 might be the D (6 bases). The sequence derives from a young woman with glioma. Some clones in this sample may be carry-over from other donors' samples. CDR3 DNA: TGTGCCAGCAGCTTAGCGCAGGGGACTGGGGCCAACGTCCTGACTTTC. It is translated as CASSLAQGTGANVLTF.